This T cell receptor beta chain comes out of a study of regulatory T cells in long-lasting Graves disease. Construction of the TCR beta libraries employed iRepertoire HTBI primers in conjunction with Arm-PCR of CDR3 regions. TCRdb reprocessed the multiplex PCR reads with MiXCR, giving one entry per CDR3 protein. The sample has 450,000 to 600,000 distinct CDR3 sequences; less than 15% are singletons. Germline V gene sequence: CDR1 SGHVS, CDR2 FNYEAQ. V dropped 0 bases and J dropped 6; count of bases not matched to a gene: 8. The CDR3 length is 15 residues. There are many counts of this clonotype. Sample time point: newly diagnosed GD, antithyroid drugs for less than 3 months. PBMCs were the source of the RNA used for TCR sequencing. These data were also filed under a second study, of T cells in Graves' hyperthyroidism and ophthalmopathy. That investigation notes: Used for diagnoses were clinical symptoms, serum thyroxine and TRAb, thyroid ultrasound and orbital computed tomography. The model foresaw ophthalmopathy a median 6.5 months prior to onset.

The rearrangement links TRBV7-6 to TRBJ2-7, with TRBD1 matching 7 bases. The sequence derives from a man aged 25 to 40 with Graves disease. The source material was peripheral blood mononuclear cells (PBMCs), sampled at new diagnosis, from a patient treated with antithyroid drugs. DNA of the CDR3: TGTGCCAGCAGCTTAGCGCCCGGACAGGCGGCCGAGCAGTACTTC. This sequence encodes CASSLAPGQAAEQYF.